This T cell receptor (beta chain) originates from a study of blood T cell repertoires in COVID-19. Study information: Donors in the United States, Italy and Spain gave samples during acute or convalescent COVID-19. The cDNA or gDNA used as material had been derived from T cells, B-cell-depleted T cells, or PBMCs.

The CDR3 length is 15 residues. V shed 3 bases, J shed 2 bases, and the junction held 2 bases outside the gene matches. The germline V gene encodes CDR1 MGHRA and CDR2 YSYEKL. Patients in Seattle were enrolled during active infection, then followed longitudinally. Original data processing: Reference gene primer amplification gave nucleated cell count estimates. The method was immunoSEQ multiplex PCR; TCRdb's version includes in-frame clones alone and lacks a portion of them. V and J calls and clone size are as listed in that table; D and trimming were resolved from the DNA. The table shows about 120,000 clones, with around 87% occurring only once.

Source material: peripheral blood. The TCR sequence derives from a woman aged 55-75 years with COVID-19, enrolled during active disease. The chain uses TRBV4-1 and TRBJ2-3, with 10 bases matching TRBD2. As DNA, the CDR3 is TGCGCCAGCAGCCATAGCGGGGGGTCCACAGATACGCAGTATTTT. It encodes CASSHSGGSTDTQYF.